This T cell receptor (beta chain) came from a study of cytomegalovirus exposure and HLA in healthy donors. General observations from the study: Roughly uniform sequencing depth across donors was assumed, possibly incorrectly.

The V segment lost 3 bases and the J segment 4 bases; nucleotides outside the gene matches: 3. This CDR3 region has 15 residues. Germline V gene lookup returns CDR1 SGHTA and CDR2 FQGNSA. The study ran its PCR with 60 Vbeta and 13 Jbeta primers. Using immunoSEQ multiplex PCR, the repertoire was profiled, and TCRdb retains in-frame clones only, with some absent. In the table there are fewer than 200,000 clones, around four fifths of which are singletons. For this clone: What it recognizes is unknown.

The study sampled nominally healthy donors, though unrecorded immune exposures were likely. The specimen sequenced was PBMCs. This receptor was obtained from a man aged 25-45 years in good health and CMV-seronegative. The V call is TRBV7-2, the J call TRBJ2-3, with 11 bases that match TRBD2. The CDR3 region has the DNA TGTGCCAGCAGCTTTAGCGGGGGGGCTGCAGATACGCAGTATTTT. It encodes CASSFSGGAADTQYF.